The 8 T cell receptor beta chains listed next were all sequenced from one sample in a study of CD8 T cells in ankylosing spondylitis. Study-level results: Several highly homologous variants made up a TCR beta motif, and this motif appeared characteristic of ankylosing spondylitis blood.

TCRdb re-derived calls from the 5' RACE reads in MiXCR, one entry per CDR3 protein. The repertoire holds hundreds of thousands of distinct CDR3 sequences, with approximately 12% as singletons. These receptors' antigens are unknown. Source material: blood, either unsorted or a sorted T cell fraction (not recorded which). Every receptor here comes from a male donor with ankylosing spondylitis.

This chain joins TRBV29-1 and TRBJ1-1; D is ambiguous. This CDR3 spans 13 amino acids. V was shortened by 4 bases and J by 0 bases, with 9 bases between the two germline ends. Germline loops: CDR1 SQVTM, CDR2 ANQGSEA. CDR3 DNA sequence: TGCAGCGTTGGACTTATAGTGAACACTGAAGCTTTCTTT. Translating it yields CSVGLIVNTEAFF.

There are a few counts of this clonotype. This rearrangement joins TRBV6-5 to TRBJ2-5; 9 nucleotides line up with TRBD2. This CDR3 is 16 amino acids long. The V and J ends lost 2 bases and 3 bases, in that order; junction bases with no gene match: 7. The germline CDR1 and CDR2 sequences are MNHEY and SVGAGI. The CDR3 bases are TGTGCCAGCAGTTACGGTGGACTAGCGAAAGAAGAGACCCAGTACTTC. Translated, it gives CASSYGGLAKEETQYF.

V and J are TRBV10-3 and TRBJ2-7; 15 nucleotides match TRBD2. The CDR3 is made up of 17 amino acids. V gave up 6 bases and J gave up 5 bases; unmatched junction bases: 11. Germline values: CDR1 ENHRY, CDR2 SYGVKD. The CDR3 nucleotides are TGTGCCATCAGAGGGACTAGCGGGAGGACCTCTAGGAACGAGCAGTACTTC. It yields the protein CAIRGTSGRTSRNEQYF.

The chain joins TRBV20-1 to TRBJ1-2; D is perhaps TRBD1 (5 bases). Trimming shortened V by 7 bases and J by 3 bases, and 12 bases separated the two germline ends. Looked up from germline, CDR1 is DFQATT and CDR2 is SNEGSKA (reference sequence). The CDR3 is made up of 12 amino acids. For the CDR3, the DNA is TGCAGTGGGGGACTGCCGCACTATGGCTACACCTTC. Encoded protein: CSGGLPHYGYTF.

This clonotype was seen more than once but under ten times. V gene TRBV6-1 combines with J gene TRBJ1-1; D not resolved. This CDR3 region has 14 residues. Germline-derived CDR1 and CDR2 are MNHNS and SASEGT. Trimming removed 3 bases from V and 0 bases from J, with 8 bases in between. The CDR3 here is CASSEVGMNTEAFF. In nucleotides, the CDR3 is TGTGCCAGCAGTGAGGTGGGGATGAACACTGAAGCTTTCTTT.

CDR3 bases: TGTGCCAGCAGCTGCACATCGGGCGCAACCTACGAGCAGTACTTC. Its translation is CASSCTSGATYEQYF. The J gene is TRBJ2-7, the V gene TRBV7-8; D remains ambiguous. CDR3 length: 15 amino acids. Looked up from germline, CDR1 is SGHVS and CDR2 is FQNEAQ. Between the trimmed V and J ends, which lost 4 bases and 2 bases, there was a span of 15 bases.

This clonotype was picked up a small number of times. The chain combines TRBV28 with TRBJ2-1, with 9 bases matching TRBD2. J lost 4 bases, V lost 10 bases, and 14 bases had no gene match. The CDR3 runs 16 residues. From germline, CDR1 is MDHEN and CDR2 SYDVKM. The CDR3 region is CATIKAGGALYNEQFF. The CDR3 DNA reads as TGTGCCACCATTAAAGCGGGGGGAGCTCTTTACAATGAGCAGTTCTTC.

Only a few counts were recorded for this clonotype. The V call is TRBV6-1, the J call TRBJ1-5; D unclear. In germline, CDR1 is MNHNS, CDR2 SASEGT. V was pared by 4 bases and J by 3 bases, with 4 bases between. The CDR3 spans 12 residues. The CDR3 loop is CASSGDNQPQHF. CDR3 nucleotides: TGTGCCAGCAGTGGTGACAATCAGCCCCAGCATTTT.